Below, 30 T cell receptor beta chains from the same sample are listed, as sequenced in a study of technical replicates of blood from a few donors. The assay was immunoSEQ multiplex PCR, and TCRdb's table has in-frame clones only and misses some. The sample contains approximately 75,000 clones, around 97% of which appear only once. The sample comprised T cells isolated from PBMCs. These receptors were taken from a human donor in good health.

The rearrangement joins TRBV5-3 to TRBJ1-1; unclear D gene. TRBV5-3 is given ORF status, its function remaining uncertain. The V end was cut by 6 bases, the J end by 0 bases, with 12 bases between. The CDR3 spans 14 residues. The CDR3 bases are TGTGCCAGAAATCAAGTGAACTTGAACACTGAAGCTTTCTTT. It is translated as CARNQVNLNTEAFF.

CDR3 in DNA: TGTGCCTGGAGCCGGGACAGGGTATACAATGAGCAGTTCTTC. This encodes CAWSRDRVYNEQFF. The genes are TRBV30 and TRBJ2-1, with 9 bases that match TRBD1. Germline V gives CDR1 GTSNPN, CDR2 SVGIG (reference sequence). The CDR3 consists of 14 residues. V shed 3 bases and J 4 bases; nucleotides not matched to a gene: 4.

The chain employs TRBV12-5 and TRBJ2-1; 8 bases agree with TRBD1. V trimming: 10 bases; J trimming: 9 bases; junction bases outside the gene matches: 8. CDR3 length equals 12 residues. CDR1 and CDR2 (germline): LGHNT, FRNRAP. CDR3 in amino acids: CATRDRRGEQFF. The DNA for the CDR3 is TGTGCTACTAGGGACAGGCGGGGTGAGCAGTTCTTC.

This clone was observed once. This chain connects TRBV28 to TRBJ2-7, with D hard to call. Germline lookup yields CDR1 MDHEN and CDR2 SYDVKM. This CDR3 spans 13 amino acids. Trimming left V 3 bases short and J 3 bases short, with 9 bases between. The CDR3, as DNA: TGTGCCAGCAGTTTTAGACAAGGCTACGAGCAGTACTTC. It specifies CASSFRQGYEQYF.

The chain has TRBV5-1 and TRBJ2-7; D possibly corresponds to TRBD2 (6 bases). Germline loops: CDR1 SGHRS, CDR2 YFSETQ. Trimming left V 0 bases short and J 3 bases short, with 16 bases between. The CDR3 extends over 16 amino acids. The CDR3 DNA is TGCGCCAGCAGCTTGGAAGCGGGCCCTACTCTCTACGAGCAGTACTTC. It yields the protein CASSLEAGPTLYEQYF.

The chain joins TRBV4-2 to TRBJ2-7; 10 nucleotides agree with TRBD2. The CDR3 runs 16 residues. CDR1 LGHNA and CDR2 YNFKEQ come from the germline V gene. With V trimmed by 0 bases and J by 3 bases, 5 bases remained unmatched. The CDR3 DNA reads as TGTGCCAGCAGCCAAGATAGGACTAGCGGATACTACGAGCAGTACTTC. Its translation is CASSQDRTSGYYEQYF.

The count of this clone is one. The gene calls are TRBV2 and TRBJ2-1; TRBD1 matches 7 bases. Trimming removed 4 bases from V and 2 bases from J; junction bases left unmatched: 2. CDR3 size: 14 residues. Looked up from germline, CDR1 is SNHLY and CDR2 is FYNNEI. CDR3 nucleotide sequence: TGTGCCAGCAGTGGCACAGGGGCCTACAATGAGCAGTTCTTC. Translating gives CASSGTGAYNEQFF.

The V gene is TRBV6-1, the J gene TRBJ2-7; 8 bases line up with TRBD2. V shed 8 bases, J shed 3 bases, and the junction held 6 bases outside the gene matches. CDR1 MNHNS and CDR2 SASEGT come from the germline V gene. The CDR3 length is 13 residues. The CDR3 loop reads CASGSGTHYEQYF. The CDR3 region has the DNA TGTGCCAGCGGTAGCGGGACCCACTACGAGCAGTACTTC.

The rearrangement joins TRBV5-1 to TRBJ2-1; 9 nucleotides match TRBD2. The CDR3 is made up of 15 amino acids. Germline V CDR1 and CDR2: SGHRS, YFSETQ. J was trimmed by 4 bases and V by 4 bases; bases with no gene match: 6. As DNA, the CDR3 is TGCGCCAGCAGCGTTAGCGGGAGTGAGTACAATGAGCAGTTCTTC. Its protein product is CASSVSGSEYNEQFF.

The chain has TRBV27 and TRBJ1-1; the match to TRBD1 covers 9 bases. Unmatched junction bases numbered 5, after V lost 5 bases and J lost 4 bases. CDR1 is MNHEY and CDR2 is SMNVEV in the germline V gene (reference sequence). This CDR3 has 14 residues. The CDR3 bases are TGTGCCAGCAGTGCCAACAGGGGGCGCACTGAAGCTTTCTTT. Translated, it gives CASSANRGRTEAFF.

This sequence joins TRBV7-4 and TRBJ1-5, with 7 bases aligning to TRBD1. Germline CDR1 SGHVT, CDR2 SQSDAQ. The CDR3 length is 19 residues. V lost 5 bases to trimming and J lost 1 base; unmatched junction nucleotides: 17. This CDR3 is CASSHHRGIIGGSNQPQHF. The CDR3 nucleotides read TGTGCCAGCAGCCACCACAGGGGAATCATAGGTGGGAGCAATCAGCCCCAGCATTTT.

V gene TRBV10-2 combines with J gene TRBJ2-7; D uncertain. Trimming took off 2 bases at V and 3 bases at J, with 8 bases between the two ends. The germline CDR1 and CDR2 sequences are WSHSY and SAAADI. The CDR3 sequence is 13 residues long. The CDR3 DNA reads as TGCGCCAGCAGTGAGCGCAGAATCTACGAGCAGTACTTC. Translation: CASSERRIYEQYF.

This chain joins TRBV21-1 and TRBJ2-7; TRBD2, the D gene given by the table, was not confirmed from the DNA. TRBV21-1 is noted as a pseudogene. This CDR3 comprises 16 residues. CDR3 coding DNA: TGTGCCAGCAGCAAAAGCGGGGACGGTTTGATGAACGAGCAGTACTTC. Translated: CASSKSGDGLMNEQYF.

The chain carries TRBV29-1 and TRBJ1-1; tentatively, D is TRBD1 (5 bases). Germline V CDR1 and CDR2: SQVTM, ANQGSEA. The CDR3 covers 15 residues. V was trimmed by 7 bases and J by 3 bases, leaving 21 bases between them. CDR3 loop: CSGRVRGSRYTEAFF. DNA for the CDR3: TGCAGCGGGAGAGTTCGGGGGTCTCGTTACACTGAAGCTTTCTTT.

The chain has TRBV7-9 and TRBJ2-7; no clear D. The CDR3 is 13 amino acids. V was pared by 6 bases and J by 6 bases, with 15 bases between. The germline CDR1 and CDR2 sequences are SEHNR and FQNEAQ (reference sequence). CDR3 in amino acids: CASRLLSGVEQYF. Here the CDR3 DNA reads TGTGCCAGCAGGTTATTGTCAGGCGTCGAGCAGTACTTC.

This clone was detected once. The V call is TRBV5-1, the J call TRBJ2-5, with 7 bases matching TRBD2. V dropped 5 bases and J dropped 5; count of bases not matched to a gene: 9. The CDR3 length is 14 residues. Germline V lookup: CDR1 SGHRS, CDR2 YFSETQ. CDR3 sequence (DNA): TGCGCCAGCAGTTACCGACTAGCACGGGAGACCCAGTACTTC. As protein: CASSYRLARETQYF.

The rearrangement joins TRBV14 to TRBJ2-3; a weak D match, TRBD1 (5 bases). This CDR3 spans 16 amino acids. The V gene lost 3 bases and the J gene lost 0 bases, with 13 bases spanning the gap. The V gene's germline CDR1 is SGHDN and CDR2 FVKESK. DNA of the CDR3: TGTGCCAGCAGCCAGTTTCGGACATTGAGCACAGATACGCAGTATTTT. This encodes CASSQFRTLSTDTQYF.

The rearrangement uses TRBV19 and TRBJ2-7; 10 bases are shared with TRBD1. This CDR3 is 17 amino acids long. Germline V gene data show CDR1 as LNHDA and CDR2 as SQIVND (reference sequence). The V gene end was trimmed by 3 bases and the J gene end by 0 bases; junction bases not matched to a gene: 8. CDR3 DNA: TGTGCCAGTAGTATTCGGGGACAGGGGCCGAACTCCTACGAGCAGTACTTC. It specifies CASSIRGQGPNSYEQYF.

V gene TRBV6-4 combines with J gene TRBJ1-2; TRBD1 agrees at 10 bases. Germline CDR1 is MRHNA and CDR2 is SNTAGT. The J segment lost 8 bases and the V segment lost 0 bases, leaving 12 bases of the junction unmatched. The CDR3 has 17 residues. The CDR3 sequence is CASSDSPGTGVSLGYTF. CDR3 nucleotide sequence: TGTGCCAGCAGTGACTCCCCCGGGACAGGGGTTTCATTGGGCTACACCTTC.

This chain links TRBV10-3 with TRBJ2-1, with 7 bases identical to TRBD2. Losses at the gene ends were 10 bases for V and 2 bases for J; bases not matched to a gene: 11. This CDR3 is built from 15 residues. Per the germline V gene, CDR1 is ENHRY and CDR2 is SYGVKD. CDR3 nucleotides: TGTGCCACCCACGGGGGGACGGGAACCTACAATGAGCAGTTCTTC. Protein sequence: CATHGGTGTYNEQFF.

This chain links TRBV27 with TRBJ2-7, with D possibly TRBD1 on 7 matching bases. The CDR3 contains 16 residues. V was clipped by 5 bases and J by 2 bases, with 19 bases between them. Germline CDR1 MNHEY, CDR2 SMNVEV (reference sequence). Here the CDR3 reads CASSPRGGTAAYEQYF. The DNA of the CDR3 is TGTGCCAGCAGTCCCCGAGGGGGGACAGCGGCCTACGAGCAGTACTTC.

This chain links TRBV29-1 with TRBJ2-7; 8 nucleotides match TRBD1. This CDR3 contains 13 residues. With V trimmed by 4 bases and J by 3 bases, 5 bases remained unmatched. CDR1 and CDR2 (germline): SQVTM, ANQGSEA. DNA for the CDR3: TGCAGCGTTGGAGGGACAGGAAACTACGAGCAGTACTTC. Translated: CSVGGTGNYEQYF.

The DNA of the CDR3 is TGCAGCGCCCTTCAAACTAGCCTGAGCGAGACCCAGTACTTC. The encoded protein is CSALQTSLSETQYF. The chain couples TRBV29-1 to TRBJ2-5, with D possibly being TRBD2 (6 bases). Germline V gene lookup returns CDR1 SQVTM and CDR2 ANQGSEA. V gave up 7 bases and J gave up 5 bases, with 20 bases separating them. CDR3 size: 14 residues.

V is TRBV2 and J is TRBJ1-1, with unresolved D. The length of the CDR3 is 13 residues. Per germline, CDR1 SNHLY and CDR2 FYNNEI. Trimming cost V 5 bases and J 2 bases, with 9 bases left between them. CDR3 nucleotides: TGTGCCAGCAGTCGCGAGAGAAACACTGAAGCTTTCTTT. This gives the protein CASSRERNTEAFF. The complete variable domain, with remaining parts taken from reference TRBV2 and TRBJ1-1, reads EPEVTQTPSHQVTQMGQEVILRCVPISNHLYFYWYRQILGQKVEFLVSFYNNEISEKSEIFDDQFSVERPDGSNFTLKIRSTKLEDSAMYFCASSRERNTEAFFGQGTRLTVV.

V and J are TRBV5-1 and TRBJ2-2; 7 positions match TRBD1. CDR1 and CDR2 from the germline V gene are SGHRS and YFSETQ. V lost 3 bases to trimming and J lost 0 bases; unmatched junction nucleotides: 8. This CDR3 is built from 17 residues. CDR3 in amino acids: CASSSKEDRSNTGELFF. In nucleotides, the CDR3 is TGCGCCAGCAGCTCAAAGGAGGACAGGTCGAACACCGGGGAGCTGTTTTTT.

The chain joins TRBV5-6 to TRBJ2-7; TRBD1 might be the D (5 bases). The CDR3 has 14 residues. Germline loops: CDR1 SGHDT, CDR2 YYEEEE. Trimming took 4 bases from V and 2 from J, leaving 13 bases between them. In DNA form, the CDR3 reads TGTGCCAGCAGCGGGGCTAACAATGCCTACGAGCAGTACTTC. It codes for CASSGANNAYEQYF.

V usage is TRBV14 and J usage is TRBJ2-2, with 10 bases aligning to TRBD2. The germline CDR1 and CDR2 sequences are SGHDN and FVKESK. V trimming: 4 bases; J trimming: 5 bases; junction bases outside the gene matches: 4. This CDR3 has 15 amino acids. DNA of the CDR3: TGTGCCAGCAGCCCAGCGGGGGGGTGGACCGGGGAGCTGTTTTTT. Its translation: CASSPAGGWTGELFF.

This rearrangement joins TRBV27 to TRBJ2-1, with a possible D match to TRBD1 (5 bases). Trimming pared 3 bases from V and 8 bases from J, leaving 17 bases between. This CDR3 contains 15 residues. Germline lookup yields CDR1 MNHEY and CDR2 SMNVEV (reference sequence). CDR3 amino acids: CASSFSQELNDEQFF. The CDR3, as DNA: TGTGCCAGCAGTTTCTCACAGGAATTGAACGATGAGCAGTTCTTC.

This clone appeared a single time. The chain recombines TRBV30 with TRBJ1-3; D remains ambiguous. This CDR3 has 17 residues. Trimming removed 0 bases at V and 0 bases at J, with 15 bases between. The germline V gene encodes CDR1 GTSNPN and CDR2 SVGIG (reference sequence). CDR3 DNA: TGTGCCTGGAGTGTACTTTTTAGCGTAAACTCTGGAAACACCATATATTTT. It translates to CAWSVLFSVNSGNTIYF.

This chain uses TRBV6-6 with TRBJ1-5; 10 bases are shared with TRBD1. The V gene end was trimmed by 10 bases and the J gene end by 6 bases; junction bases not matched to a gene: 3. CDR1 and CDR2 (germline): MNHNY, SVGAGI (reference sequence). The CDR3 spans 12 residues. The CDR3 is CATGQGSQPQHF. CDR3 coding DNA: TGTGCCACGGGACAGGGGAGTCAGCCCCAGCATTTT.